What follows describes a single TCR beta chain. This entry is derived from a study of blood T cell repertoires in COVID-19. Study-wide background: Acute and convalescent COVID-19 specimens originated in the United States, Italy and Spain. The analysed material was cDNA or gDNA that came from T cells, B-cell-depleted T cells, or PBMCs.

Germline CDR1 MNHEY, CDR2 SVGAGI. This CDR3 contains 14 residues. V gave up 2 bases and J gave up 5 bases, with 12 bases separating them. Methods used by the authors: Estimation of nucleated cell counts relied on the amplification of reference gene primers. The assay was immunoSEQ multiplex PCR, and TCRdb's table has in-frame clones only and misses some. Clone size and V and J calls were adopted from that table, with D and trimming inferred from the DNA. The sample holds roughly 48,000 clones, approximately 95% seen once. The sequence derives from a man between 60 and 70 years old with COVID-19, enrolled during active disease. The sequencing input was peripheral blood. The rearrangement uses TRBV6-5 and TRBJ1-2, with D hard to call. The CDR3 region is CASSYGLFGYGYTF. As DNA, the CDR3 is TGTGCCAGCAGTTACGGATTATTCGGGTATGGCTACACCTTC.